This entry lists 11 T cell receptor beta chains sequenced from one sample in a study of blood T cell repertoires in COVID-19. Method: immunoSEQ multiplex PCR; TCRdb's copy keeps in-frame clones and lacks some. Among some 160,000 clones listed, over 70% were seen once. The sequenced material came from PBMCs or T cells enriched from blood (not recorded which). These receptors all stem from a woman aged 55-69 years who had recovered from COVID-19.

The gene calls are TRBV5-1 and TRBJ1-1, with no clear D. V was clipped by 0 bases and J by 1 base, with 7 bases between them. The CDR3 has 14 residues. CDR1 SGHRS and CDR2 YFSETQ come from the germline V gene. The CDR3 spells CASSLVGRNTEAFF. The CDR3 DNA reads TGCGCCAGCAGCTTGGTGGGCAGGAACACTGAAGCTTTCTTT. The whole variable domain, filled in from reference TRBV5-1 and TRBJ1-1, reads KAGVTQTPRYLIKTRGQQVTLSCSPISGHRSVSWYQQTPGQGLQFLFEYFSETQRNKGNFPGRFSGRQFSNSRSEMNVSTLELGDSALYLCASSLVGRNTEAFFGQGTRLTVV.

J is TRBJ2-3 and V is TRBV29-1, with TRBD2 identical over 7 bases. Germline values: CDR1 SQVTM, CDR2 ANQGSEA. CDR3 length: 12 amino acids. J lost 3 bases, V lost 5 bases, and 2 bases had no gene match. The CDR3 nucleotides read TGCAGCGTTTGGCGGGGGACAGATACGCAGTATTTT. Its translation: CSVWRGTDTQYF.

This clone was seen once. The CDR3 region is CASSPPQGARHTGYTF. The CDR3 DNA sequence: TGTGCCAGCTCACCACCACAGGGGGCGAGACACACCGGCTACACCTTC. V usage is TRBV18 and J usage is TRBJ1-2; TRBD1 matches at 9 bases. V was pared by 0 bases and J by 8 bases, with 10 bases of the junction left unmatched. CDR3 length: 16 amino acids. Germline V CDR1 and CDR2: KGHSH, LQKENI. Filled out from reference TRBV18 and TRBJ1-2, the complete variable domain reads NAGVMQNPRHLVRRRGQEARLRCSPMKGHSHVYWYRQLPEEGLKFMVYLQKENIIDESGMPKERFSAEFPKEGPSILRIQQVVRGDSAAYFCASSPPQGARHTGYTFGSGTRLTVV.

This clone has more than one count but fewer than ten. The J gene is TRBJ1-2, the V gene TRBV5-5, with 8 bases matching TRBD1. Germline V gene sequence: CDR1 SGHKS, CDR2 YYEKEE (reference sequence). CDR3 size: 15 residues. The J segment lost 10 bases and the V segment lost 0 bases, leaving 11 bases of the junction unmatched. CDR3 bases: TGTGCCAGCAGCTTGGCCCCCGGACAGGGTAGGGCCTACACCTTC. Its translation: CASSLAPGQGRAYTF.

The chain employs TRBV9 and TRBJ2-7; 7 bases are a match to TRBD2. CDR1 is SGDLS and CDR2 is YYNGEE in the germline V gene. The CDR3 is 14 residues long. Trimming cost V 5 bases and J 7 bases; bases outside gene matches: 12. In DNA form, the CDR3 reads TGTGCCAGCAGTACTACGGGCGGGAGCGGGGAGCAGTACTTC. It specifies CASSTTGGSGEQYF.

V usage is TRBV9 and J usage is TRBJ2-2, with D possibly matching TRBD1 (6 bases). Deletions cut 0 bases from V and 4 bases from J, with 10 bases between. Looked up from germline, CDR1 is SGDLS and CDR2 is YYNGEE. The CDR3 consists of 15 residues. CDR3 DNA: TGTGCCAGCAGCGTAGGACAGGTGGGCACCGGGGAGCTGTTTTTT. Encoded protein: CASSVGQVGTGELFF.

The rearrangement links TRBV18 to TRBJ1-2, with D perhaps matching TRBD1 (6 bases). Trimming left V 3 bases short and J 2 bases short, with 13 bases between. CDR3 size: 15 residues. Per germline, CDR1 KGHSH and CDR2 LQKENI. The CDR3 here is CASSPPGGGNYGYTF. In nucleotides, the CDR3 is TGTGCCAGCTCACCTCCCGGGGGGGGCAACTATGGCTACACCTTC.

In this sample, this clone turned up a few times. The V gene is TRBV11-2, the J gene TRBJ2-5; 11 bases align to TRBD1. CDR3 length: 18 residues. V shed 5 bases and J 4 bases; nucleotides not matched to a gene: 15. The germline V gene encodes CDR1 SGHAT and CDR2 FQNNGV. The CDR3: CASSARDRGDIWGETQYF. The CDR3 nucleotides are TGTGCCAGCAGCGCCCGGGACAGGGGGGATATCTGGGGAGAGACCCAGTACTTC. Complete variable domain (other parts from reference TRBV11-2 and TRBJ2-5): EAGVAQSPRYKIIEKRQSVAFWCNPISGHATLYWYQQILGQGPKLLIQFQNNGVVDDSQLPKDRFSAERLKGVDSTLKIQPAKLEDSAVYLCASSARDRGDIWGETQYFGPGTRLLVL.

This clone was picked up a small number of times. The V gene is TRBV29-1, the J gene TRBJ1-2, with unresolved D. Germline-derived CDR1 and CDR2 are SQVTM and ANQGSEA. V lost 0 bases and J 5 bases, leaving 13 bases between the germline ends. This CDR3 comprises 14 residues. CDR3 amino acids: CSVEDISGGYGYTF. The DNA for the CDR3 is TGCAGCGTTGAAGATATATCCGGAGGTTATGGCTACACCTTC.

The rearrangement links TRBV7-9 to TRBJ1-1, with D unresolved. CDR1 is SEHNR, CDR2 FQNEAQ, per germline (reference sequence). The V and J ends lost 3 bases and 3 bases respectively, with 14 bases between them. The CDR3 runs 15 residues. The CDR3 loop is CASSFRHSTDTEAFF. Written as DNA, the CDR3 is TGTGCCAGCAGCTTCCGACACTCGACGGACACTGAAGCTTTCTTT.

V gene TRBV7-9 combines with J gene TRBJ1-5; possible D gene TRBD1, 6 bases. The V end lost 2 bases, the J end lost 3 bases, and 11 bases lay between the germline ends. The CDR3 is 15 residues long. Germline-derived CDR1 and CDR2 are SEHNR and FQNEAQ (reference sequence). The CDR3 loop reads CASSLFGGLNQPQHF. The DNA for the CDR3 is TGTGCCAGCAGCTTATTCGGGGGGCTCAATCAGCCCCAGCATTTT.